These 28 T cell receptor beta chains were all obtained from the same sample, sequenced in a study of blood T cell repertoires in COVID-19. Produced via immunoSEQ multiplex PCR; TCRdb's table is partial and in-frame only. The repertoire holds roughly 62,000 clones, with around 87% as singletons. The sample consisted of peripheral blood. Receptors were obtained from a human donor with active COVID-19. The donor label of this sample is uncertain.

The rearrangement links TRBV30 to TRBJ2-2; 7 bases fit TRBD1. Germline CDR1 and CDR2: GTSNPN and SVGIG (reference sequence). V lost 3 bases and J lost 5; bases outside the gene matches: 9. This CDR3 comprises 15 residues. CDR3 loop: CAWRVTGALTGELFF. The DNA of the CDR3 is TGTGCCTGGAGGGTAACAGGGGCTCTAACCGGGGAGCTGTTTTTT.

V gene TRBV11-2 combines with J gene TRBJ1-1; no clear D gene. V was pared by 2 bases and J by 3 bases, with 7 bases between. CDR3 size: 13 residues. The germline V gene has CDR1 SGHAT and CDR2 FQNNGV. CDR3 nucleotides: TGTGCCAGCAGCTTAAAGGGAGACACTGAAGCTTTCTTT. Protein sequence: CASSLKGDTEAFF.

J is TRBJ2-1 and V is TRBV21-1; no DNA check was done on the table's D call, TRBD2. TRBV21-1 is noted as a pseudogene. The CDR3 runs 14 residues. The CDR3 DNA follows: TGTGCCAGCAGCAAACCCGGCGGGGGAGTTGAGCAGTTCTTC. Its protein is CASSKPGGGVEQFF.

This sequence joins TRBV6-5 and TRBJ2-7; 9 positions agree with TRBD1. V trimming: 5 bases; J trimming: 3 bases; junction bases outside the gene matches: 5. Per germline, CDR1 MNHEY and CDR2 SVGAGI. The CDR3 covers 14 residues. DNA for the CDR3: TGTGCCAGCAGTATGACAGGGGGTAGCTACGAGCAGTACTTC. Translation: CASSMTGGSYEQYF.

V gene TRBV10-1 combines with J gene TRBJ1-4; TRBD1 is a possible D gene (5 bases). The ends were cut back, 2 bases at V and 0 bases at J, with 13 bases in the middle. From germline, CDR1 is WNHNN and CDR2 SYGVQD (reference sequence). The CDR3 has 17 residues. CDR3 loop: CASSEGRGGTTNEKLFF. The DNA for the CDR3 is TGCGCCAGCAGTGAGGGTAGGGGCGGCACAACTAATGAAAAACTGTTTTTT.

The CDR3 protein is CASSLTATNEKLFF. The CDR3 DNA sequence: TGTGCCAGCAGCTTGACAGCAACTAATGAAAAACTGTTTTTT. The V call is TRBV5-6, the J call TRBJ1-4; D unclear. The CDR3 runs 14 residues. CDR1 is SGHDT, CDR2 YYEEEE, per germline. Trimming stripped 1 base from V and 0 bases from J, with 4 bases between.

The chain uses TRBV7-2 and TRBJ2-5; the D gene is possibly TRBD1 (5 bases). Germline CDR1 SGHTA, CDR2 FQGNSA. The length of the CDR3 is 13 residues. The germline V and J ends were trimmed by 1 base and 5 bases, with 8 bases remaining between them. CDR3 residues: CASSLERGETQYF. CDR3 DNA sequence: TGTGCCAGCAGCTTAGAAAGGGGCGAGACCCAGTACTTC.

This clone was recorded a few times. J is TRBJ1-4 and V is TRBV7-9; TRBD1 matches at 7 bases. The V gene end was trimmed by 3 bases and the J gene end by 6 bases; junction bases not matched to a gene: 7. This CDR3 is 15 amino acids long. Germline CDR1 reads SEHNR; CDR2 reads FQNEAQ (reference sequence). DNA of the CDR3: TGTGCCAGCAGCTTGAAGGGGACAGTGGATGAAAAACTGTTTTTT. Its protein is CASSLKGTVDEKLFF.

This rearrangement joins TRBV5-1 to TRBJ2-2; D might be TRBD2 (5 bases). Germline CDR1 SGHRS, CDR2 YFSETQ. This CDR3 has 14 residues. With 4 bases removed from V and 5 bases from J, the gap between germline ends came to 12 bases. This CDR3 reads CASSPPRETGELFF. In nucleotides, the CDR3 is TGCGCCAGCAGCCCCCCTAGGGAGACCGGGGAGCTGTTTTTT.

The chain carries TRBV5-1 and TRBJ1-3; a weak D match, TRBD1 (6 bases). The length of the CDR3 is 14 residues. V lost 4 bases, J lost 2 bases, and 10 bases lay in between. Germline V gene data show CDR1 as SGHRS and CDR2 as YFSETQ. The CDR3 loop is CASSPGGPGNTIYF. Here the CDR3 DNA reads TGCGCCAGCAGCCCGGGGGGCCCTGGAAACACCATATATTTT.

This clone was detected once. The rearrangement uses TRBV7-9 and TRBJ1-1; a possible D gene is TRBD1 (6 bases). V was shortened by 1 base and J by 5 bases, with 8 bases between the two germline ends. This CDR3 spans 13 amino acids. Germline lookup yields CDR1 SEHNR and CDR2 FQNEAQ (reference sequence). CDR3 sequence (DNA): TGTGCCAGCAGCTTAGGCCAGGGGACTGAAGCTTTCTTT. Translation: CASSLGQGTEAFF.

The chain recombines TRBV7-3 with TRBJ1-6; no definite D call. Germline loops: CDR1 SGHTA, CDR2 FQGTGA. This CDR3 has 19 amino acids. Trimming removed 2 bases at V and 8 bases at J, with 25 bases between. Written as DNA, the CDR3 is TGTGCCAGCAGCTTATGGGCCCCCCTACCTACGTGGGAGGATTCACCCCTCCACTTT. Protein product: CASSLWAPLPTWEDSPLHF.

The chain employs TRBV27 and TRBJ1-1; 7 nucleotides match TRBD1. Losses at the gene ends were 5 bases for V and 10 bases for J; bases not matched to a gene: 10. This CDR3 comprises 13 residues. Germline CDR1 MNHEY, CDR2 SMNVEV (reference sequence). This CDR3 is CASSPRDRKGAFF. As DNA, the CDR3 is TGTGCCAGCAGTCCCAGGGACAGAAAAGGAGCTTTCTTT.

The CDR3 nucleotides read TGTGCCACCAGCAGAGATTACTCTGGAAACACCATATATTTT. It specifies CATSRDYSGNTIYF. The chain combines TRBV15 with TRBJ1-3; D remains ambiguous. This CDR3 is built from 14 residues. CDR1 is LNHNV, CDR2 YYDKDF, per germline (reference sequence). V gave up 0 bases and J gave up 0 bases, with 3 bases separating them.

The rearrangement links TRBV25-1 to TRBJ2-7; maybe TRBD1 (6 bases). The CDR3 has 17 residues. Trimming left V 3 bases short and J 1 base short, with 19 bases between. The germline V gene encodes CDR1 MGHDK and CDR2 SYGVNS. CDR3: CASSEPARGADSYEQYF. CDR3 nucleotides: TGTGCCAGCAGTGAGCCTGCCAGGGGCGCGGATTCCTACGAGCAGTACTTC.

CDR3 in amino acids: CASSLREAQYF. In DNA, the CDR3 is TGTGCCAGCAGCCTCCGAGAGGCGCAGTATTTT. V is TRBV14 and J is TRBJ2-3, with D unresolved. Trimming stripped 4 bases from V and 10 bases from J, with 9 bases between. The germline CDR1 and CDR2 sequences are SGHDN and FVKESK. This CDR3 comprises 11 residues.

The chain links TRBV29-1 to TRBJ1-1, with TRBD1 as a possible D gene (6 bases). CDR1 is SQVTM, CDR2 ANQGSEA, per germline. V gave up 7 bases and J gave up 10 bases, with 22 bases separating them. The CDR3 extends over 13 amino acids. The CDR3 nucleotides read TGCAGCGGTGTACGTCGGGGGGCTGCTGGAGCTTTCTTT. Residues: CSGVRRGAAGAFF. The full variable domain, rest sourced from reference TRBV29-1 and TRBJ1-1, is SAVISQKPSRDICQRGTSLTIQCQVDSQVTMMFWYRQQPGQSLTLIATANQGSEATYESGFVIDKFPISRPNLTFSTLTVSNMSPEDSSIYLCSGVRRGAAGAFFGQGTRLTVV.

The rearrangement links TRBV11-2 to TRBJ1-1; D gene unclear. Germline CDR1 and CDR2: SGHAT and FQNNGV. CDR3 length: 14 residues. Trimming cost V 3 bases and J 1 base, with 9 bases left between them. The chain's CDR3 is CASSFSAGNTEAFF. DNA for the CDR3: TGTGCCAGCAGCTTCTCAGCGGGGAACACTGAAGCTTTCTTT.

The chain carries TRBV28 and TRBJ2-7; TRBD1 agrees at 9 bases. This CDR3 contains 13 residues. CDR1 is MDHEN, CDR2 SYDVKM, per germline. V dropped 5 bases and J dropped 3; count of bases not matched to a gene: 2. The DNA of the CDR3 is TGTGCCAGCAGTACAGGGGGCGTCTACGAGCAGTACTTC. Amino acids: CASSTGGVYEQYF. Filled out from reference TRBV28 and TRBJ2-7, the complete variable domain reads DVKVTQSSRYLVKRTGEKVFLECVQDMDHENMFWYRQDPGLGLRLIYFSYDVKMKEKGDIPEGYSVSREKKERFSLILESASTNQTSMYLCASSTGGVYEQYFGPGTRLTVT.

This chain connects TRBV7-2 to TRBJ1-1; D is perhaps TRBD1 (6 bases). The CDR3 is 15 residues long. Trimming took 6 bases from V and 0 from J, leaving 14 bases between them. The V gene's germline CDR1 is SGHTA and CDR2 FQGNSA. CDR3 DNA sequence: TGTGCCAGCAGTTCTAAACAGGGCATGAACACTGAAGCTTTCTTT. It translates to CASSSKQGMNTEAFF. The whole variable domain, remainder taken from reference TRBV7-2 and TRBJ1-1, is GAGVSQSPSNKVTEKGKDVELRCDPISGHTALYWYRQSLGQGLEFLIYFQGNSAPDKSGLPSDRFSAERTGGSVSTLTIQRTQQEDSAVYLCASSSKQGMNTEAFFGQGTRLTVV.

The chain has TRBV19 and TRBJ2-1; 7 bases align to TRBD2. Germline CDR1 reads LNHDA; CDR2 reads SQIVND (reference sequence). Germline trimming cut 6 bases from V and 5 bases from J; bases unmatched to any gene: 7. This CDR3 has 14 amino acids. The CDR3: CASRETSTHNEQFF. Here the CDR3 DNA reads TGTGCCAGTAGAGAGACTAGCACACACAATGAGCAGTTCTTC.

V is TRBV30 and J is TRBJ1-2; unclear D gene. The CDR3 has 12 amino acids. V lost 1 base, J lost 7 bases, and 10 bases lay in between. Germline CDR1 is GTSNPN and CDR2 is SVGIG (reference sequence). The CDR3 DNA sequence: TGTGCCTGGAGTGACGGAGGGCCTGGCTACACCTTC. Residues: CAWSDGGPGYTF.

The chain joins TRBV5-1 to TRBJ2-7, with a possible D match to TRBD1 (5 bases). Between the trimmed V and J ends, which lost 4 bases and 3 bases, there was a span of 17 bases. Germline CDR1 is SGHRS and CDR2 is YFSETQ. The CDR3 contains 15 residues. The DNA of the CDR3 is TGCGCCAGCAGCCCCGGCAGGCAGGGTAACTACGAGCAGTACTTC. Protein sequence: CASSPGRQGNYEQYF.

The chain couples TRBV5-6 to TRBJ2-7; no firm D call. The CDR3 spans 16 residues. V lost 0 bases and J lost 0, with 13 bases in between. The V gene's germline CDR1 is SGHDT and CDR2 YYEEEE. CDR3 residues: CASSLGPPWSSYEQYF. DNA for the CDR3: TGTGCCAGCAGCTTGGGTCCCCCGTGGAGCTCCTACGAGCAGTACTTC.

The chain carries TRBV6-5 and TRBJ2-3; TRBD2 agrees at 9 bases. The CDR3 totals 16 residues. CDR1 MNHEY and CDR2 SVGAGI come from the germline V gene. J was trimmed by 3 bases and V by 0 bases; bases with no gene match: 4. The CDR3: CASSYSLAGRTDTQYF. The CDR3 coding sequence is TGTGCCAGCAGTTACTCGCTAGCGGGAAGGACAGATACGCAGTATTTT.

This chain uses TRBV11-2 with TRBJ2-7; maybe TRBD1 (6 bases). This CDR3 spans 14 amino acids. Trimming took 3 bases from V and 2 from J, leaving 11 bases between them. Per germline, CDR1 SGHAT and CDR2 FQNNGV. CDR3 bases: TGTGCCAGCAGCTTTGAAGGGGGTACCTACGAGCAGTACTTC. It translates to CASSFEGGTYEQYF.

The chain joins TRBV7-2 to TRBJ1-2; TRBD1 might be the D (6 bases). CDR3 size: 13 residues. Trimming shortened V by 5 bases and J by 4 bases, and 11 bases separated the two germline ends. Germline V gene data show CDR1 as SGHTA and CDR2 as FQGNSA. Written as DNA, the CDR3 is TGTGCCAGCAGCCTGGGGGGGCCCTATGGCTACACCTTC. Translating gives CASSLGGPYGYTF. The variable domain in full, completed from reference TRBV7-2 and TRBJ1-2, reads GAGVSQSPSNKVTEKGKDVELRCDPISGHTALYWYRQSLGQGLEFLIYFQGNSAPDKSGLPSDRFSAERTGGSVSTLTIQRTQQEDSAVYLCASSLGGPYGYTFGSGTRLTVV.

The rearrangement links TRBV11-3 to TRBJ1-5; a weak D match, TRBD1 (5 bases). CDR3 length: 18 amino acids. V dropped 6 bases and J dropped 2 bases, with 23 bases sitting between them. Germline V gives CDR1 SGHNT, CDR2 YENEEA. CDR3 in amino acids: CASSRVIWGRNGNQPQHF. The CDR3 nucleotides are TGTGCCAGCAGTCGAGTCATTTGGGGCAGGAATGGCAATCAGCCCCAGCATTTT.